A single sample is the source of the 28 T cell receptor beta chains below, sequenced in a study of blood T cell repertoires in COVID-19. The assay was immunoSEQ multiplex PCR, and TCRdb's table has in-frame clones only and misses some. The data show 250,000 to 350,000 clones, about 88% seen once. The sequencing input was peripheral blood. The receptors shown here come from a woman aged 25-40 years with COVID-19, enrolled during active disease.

Written as DNA, the CDR3 is TGTGCCAGCAGTCCGACCCCCAGGGGAGATGGCTACACCTTC. As protein: CASSPTPRGDGYTF. The rearrangement links TRBV7-8 to TRBJ1-2; possibly TRBD1 for D (6 bases). V was pared by 6 bases and J by 6 bases, with 17 bases between. The CDR3 runs 14 residues. Per the germline V gene, CDR1 is SGHVS and CDR2 is FQNEAQ.

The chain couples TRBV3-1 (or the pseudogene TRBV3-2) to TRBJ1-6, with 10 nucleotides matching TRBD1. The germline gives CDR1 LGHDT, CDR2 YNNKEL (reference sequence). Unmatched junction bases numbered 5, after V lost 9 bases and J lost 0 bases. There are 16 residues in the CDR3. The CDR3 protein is CARGQGPSSYNSPLHF. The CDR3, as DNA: TGTGCCAGGGGACAGGGGCCAAGCTCCTATAATTCACCCCTCCACTTT.

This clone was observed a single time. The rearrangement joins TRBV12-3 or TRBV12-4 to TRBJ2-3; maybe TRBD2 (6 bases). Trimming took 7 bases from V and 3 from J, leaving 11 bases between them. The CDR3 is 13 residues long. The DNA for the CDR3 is TGTGCCAGCACGGCGGGGAGGACAGATACGCAGTATTTT. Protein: CASTAGRTDTQYF.

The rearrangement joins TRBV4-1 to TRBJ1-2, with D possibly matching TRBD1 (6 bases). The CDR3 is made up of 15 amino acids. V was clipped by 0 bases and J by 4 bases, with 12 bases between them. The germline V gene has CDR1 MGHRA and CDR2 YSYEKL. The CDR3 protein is CASSQDEQGFYGYTF. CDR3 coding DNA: TGCGCCAGCAGCCAAGATGAACAGGGTTTCTATGGCTACACCTTC.

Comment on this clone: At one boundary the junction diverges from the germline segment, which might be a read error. The CDR3 coding sequence is TGCGCCAGCAGCTTGGTCTACTATGAGCAGTTCTTC. Translated, it gives CASSLVYYEQFF. The rearrangement uses TRBV5-1 and TRBJ2-1; D gene ambiguous. Germline assignment: CDR1 SGHRS and CDR2 YFSETQ. CDR3 length: 12 residues.

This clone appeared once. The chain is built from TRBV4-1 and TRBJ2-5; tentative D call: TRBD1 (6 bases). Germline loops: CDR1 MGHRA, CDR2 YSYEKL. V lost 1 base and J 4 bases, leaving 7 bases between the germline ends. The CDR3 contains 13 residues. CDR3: CASSQVGAETQYF. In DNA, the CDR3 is TGCGCCAGCAGCCAAGTGGGGGCAGAGACCCAGTACTTC.

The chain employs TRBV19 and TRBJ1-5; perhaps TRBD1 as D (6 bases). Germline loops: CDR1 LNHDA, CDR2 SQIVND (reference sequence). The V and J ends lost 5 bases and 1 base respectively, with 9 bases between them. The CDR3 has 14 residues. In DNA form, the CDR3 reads TGTGCCAGTAGTGAACAGGGCAGCAATCAGCCCCAGCATTTT. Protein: CASSEQGSNQPQHF.

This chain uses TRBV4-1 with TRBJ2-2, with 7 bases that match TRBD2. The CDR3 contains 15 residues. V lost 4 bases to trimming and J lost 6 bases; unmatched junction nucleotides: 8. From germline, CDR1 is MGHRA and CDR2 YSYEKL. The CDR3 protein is CASSLSGEGSGELFF. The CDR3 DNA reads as TGCGCCAGCAGCCTCTCTGGGGAGGGGTCCGGGGAGCTGTTTTTT.

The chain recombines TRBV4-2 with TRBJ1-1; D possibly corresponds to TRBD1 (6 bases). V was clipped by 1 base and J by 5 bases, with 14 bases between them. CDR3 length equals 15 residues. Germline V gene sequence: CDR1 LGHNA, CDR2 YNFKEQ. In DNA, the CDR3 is TGTGCCAGCAGCCAAGGGGCCAGGGGAGGGACTGAAGCTTTCTTT. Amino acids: CASSQGARGGTEAFF.

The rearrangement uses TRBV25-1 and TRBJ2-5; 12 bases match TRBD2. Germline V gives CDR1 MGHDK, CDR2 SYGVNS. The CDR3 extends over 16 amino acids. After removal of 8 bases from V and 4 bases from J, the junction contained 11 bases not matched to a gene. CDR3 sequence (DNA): TGTGCCAGCTGCCGGACTAGCGGGATGGGCGCAGAGACCCAGTACTTC. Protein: CASCRTSGMGAETQYF.

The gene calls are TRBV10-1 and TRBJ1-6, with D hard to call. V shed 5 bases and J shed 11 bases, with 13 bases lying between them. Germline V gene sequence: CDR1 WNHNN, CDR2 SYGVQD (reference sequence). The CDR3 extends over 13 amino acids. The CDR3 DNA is TGCGCCAGCAGTTCCGGAGGTTCGACACCCCTCCACTTT. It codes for CASSSGGSTPLHF.

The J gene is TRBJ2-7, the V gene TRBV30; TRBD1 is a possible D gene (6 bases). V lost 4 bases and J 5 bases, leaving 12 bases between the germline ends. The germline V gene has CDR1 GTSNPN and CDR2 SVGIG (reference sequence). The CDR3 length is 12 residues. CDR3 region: CAWMQGRHEQYF. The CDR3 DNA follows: TGTGCCTGGATGCAGGGGCGGCACGAGCAGTACTTC.

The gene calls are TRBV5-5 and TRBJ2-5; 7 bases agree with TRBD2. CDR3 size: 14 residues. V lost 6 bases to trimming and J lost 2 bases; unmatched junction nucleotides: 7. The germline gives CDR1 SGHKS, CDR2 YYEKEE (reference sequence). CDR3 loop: CASNLGGTQETQYF. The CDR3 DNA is TGTGCCAGCAACCTCGGGGGGACTCAAGAGACCCAGTACTTC.

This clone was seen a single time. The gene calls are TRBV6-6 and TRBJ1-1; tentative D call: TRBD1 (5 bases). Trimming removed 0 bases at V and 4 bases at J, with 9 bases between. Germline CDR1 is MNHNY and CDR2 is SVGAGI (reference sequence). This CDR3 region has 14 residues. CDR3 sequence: CASSYSGGVTEAFF. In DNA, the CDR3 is TGTGCCAGCAGTTACTCGGGAGGGGTCACTGAAGCTTTCTTT.

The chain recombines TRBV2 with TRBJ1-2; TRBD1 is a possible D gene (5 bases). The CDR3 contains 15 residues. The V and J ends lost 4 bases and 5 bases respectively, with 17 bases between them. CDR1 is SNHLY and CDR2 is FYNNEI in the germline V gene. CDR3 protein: CASSATAEGVYGYTF. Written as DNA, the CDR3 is TGTGCCAGCAGTGCGACGGCCGAAGGGGTATATGGCTACACCTTC.

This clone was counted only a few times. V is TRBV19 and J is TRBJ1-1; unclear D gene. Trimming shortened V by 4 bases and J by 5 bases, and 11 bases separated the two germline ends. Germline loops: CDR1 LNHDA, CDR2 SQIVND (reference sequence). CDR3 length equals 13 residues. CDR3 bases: TGTGCCAGTAGTACCGACATCTTAACTGAAGCTTTCTTT. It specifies CASSTDILTEAFF.

This CDR3 reads CASSVGLLGSSEQFF. In nucleotides, the CDR3 is TGTGCCAGCAGCGTAGGACTCCTCGGCTCCTCTGAGCAGTTCTTC. The chain recombines TRBV9 with TRBJ2-1; D unclear. The CDR3 is 15 residues long. The germline gives CDR1 SGDLS, CDR2 YYNGEE. The V and J ends lost 0 bases and 9 bases respectively, with 16 bases between them.

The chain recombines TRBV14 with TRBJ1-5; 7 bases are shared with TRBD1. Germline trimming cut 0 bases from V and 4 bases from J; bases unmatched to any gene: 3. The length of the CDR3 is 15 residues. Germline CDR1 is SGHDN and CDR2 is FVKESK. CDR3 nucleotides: TGTGCCAGCAGCCAAGATGCAGGGGGGAATCAGCCCCAGCATTTT. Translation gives CASSQDAGGNQPQHF.

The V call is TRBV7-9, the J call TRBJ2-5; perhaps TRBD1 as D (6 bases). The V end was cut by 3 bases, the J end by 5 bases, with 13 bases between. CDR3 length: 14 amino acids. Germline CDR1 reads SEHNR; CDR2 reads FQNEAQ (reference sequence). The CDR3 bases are TGTGCCAGCAGCTTGAGGACAGTAGGCGAGACCCAGTACTTC. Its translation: CASSLRTVGETQYF.

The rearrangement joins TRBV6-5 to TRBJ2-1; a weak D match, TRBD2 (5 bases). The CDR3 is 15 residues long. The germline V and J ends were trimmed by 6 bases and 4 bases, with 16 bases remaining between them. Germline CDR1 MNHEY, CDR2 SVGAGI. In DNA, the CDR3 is TGTGCCAGCAGATCCGGGAAGAACAATTACAATGAGCAGTTCTTC. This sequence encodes CASRSGKNNYNEQFF.

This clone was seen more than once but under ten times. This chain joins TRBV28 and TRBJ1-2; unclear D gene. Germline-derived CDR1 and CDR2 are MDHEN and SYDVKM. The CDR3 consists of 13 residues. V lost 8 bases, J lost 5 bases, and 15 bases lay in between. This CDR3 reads CASRLTLSYGYTF. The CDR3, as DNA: TGTGCCAGCCGCCTGACACTGTCGTATGGCTACACCTTC.

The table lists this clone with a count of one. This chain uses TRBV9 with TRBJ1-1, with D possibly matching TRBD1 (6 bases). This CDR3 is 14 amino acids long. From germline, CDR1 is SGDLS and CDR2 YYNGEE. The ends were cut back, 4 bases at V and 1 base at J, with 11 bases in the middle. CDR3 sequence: CASSLETGNTEAFF. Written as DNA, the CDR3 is TGTGCCAGCAGCTTGGAGACAGGGAACACTGAAGCTTTCTTT.

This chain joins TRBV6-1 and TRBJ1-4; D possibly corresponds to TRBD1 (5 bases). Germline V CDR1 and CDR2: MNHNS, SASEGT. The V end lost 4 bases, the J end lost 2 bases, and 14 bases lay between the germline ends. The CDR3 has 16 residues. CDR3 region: CASSGPPGGTNEKLFF. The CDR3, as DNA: TGTGCCAGCAGTGGGCCCCCGGGGGGTACTAATGAAAAACTGTTTTTT.

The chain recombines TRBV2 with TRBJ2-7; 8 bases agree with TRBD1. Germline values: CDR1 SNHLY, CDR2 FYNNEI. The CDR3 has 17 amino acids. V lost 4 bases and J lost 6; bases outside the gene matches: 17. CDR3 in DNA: TGTGCCAGCAGTGTTTCAGGACAGGGAACGGGTCTAAGCGAGCAGTACTTC. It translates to CASSVSGQGTGLSEQYF.

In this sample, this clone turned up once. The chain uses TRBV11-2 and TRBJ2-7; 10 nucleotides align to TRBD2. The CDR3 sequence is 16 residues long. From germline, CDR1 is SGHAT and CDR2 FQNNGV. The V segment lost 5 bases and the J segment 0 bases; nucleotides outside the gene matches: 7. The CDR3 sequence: CASSRILAGSSYEQYF. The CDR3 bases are TGTGCCAGCAGCCGAATACTAGCGGGAAGCTCCTACGAGCAGTACTTC. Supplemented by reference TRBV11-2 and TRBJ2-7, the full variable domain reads EAGVAQSPRYKIIEKRQSVAFWCNPISGHATLYWYQQILGQGPKLLIQFQNNGVVDDSQLPKDRFSAERLKGVDSTLKIQPAKLEDSAVYLCASSRILAGSSYEQYFGPGTRLTVT.

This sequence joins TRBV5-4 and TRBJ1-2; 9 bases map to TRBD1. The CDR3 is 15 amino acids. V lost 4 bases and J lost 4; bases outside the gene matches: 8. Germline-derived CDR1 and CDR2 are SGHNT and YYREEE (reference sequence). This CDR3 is CASSEPPDRGYGYTF. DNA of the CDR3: TGTGCCAGCAGCGAGCCCCCGGACAGGGGCTATGGCTACACCTTC.

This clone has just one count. The CDR3 coding sequence is TGTGCCAGTAGTATAGGGGGACTCGCCTATGGCTACACCTTC. Translation gives CASSIGGLAYGYTF. V and J are TRBV19 and TRBJ1-2; D perhaps matches TRBD1 (5 bases). Per the germline V gene, CDR1 is LNHDA and CDR2 is SQIVND (reference sequence). The CDR3 is 14 amino acids. V gave up 1 base and J gave up 4 bases, with 10 bases separating them.

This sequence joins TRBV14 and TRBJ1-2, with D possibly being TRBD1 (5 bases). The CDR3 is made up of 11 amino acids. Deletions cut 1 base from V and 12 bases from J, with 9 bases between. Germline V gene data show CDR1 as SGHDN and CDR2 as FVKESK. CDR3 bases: TGTGCCAGCAGCCAAGGGGGCGAGAACACCTTC. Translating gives CASSQGGENTF.